What follows are 30 T cell receptor beta chains derived from one specimen sequenced in a study of T cells after yellow fever vaccination (dated by TCRdb to between 2017 and 2020). The treatment or condition label, as the study defines it: live attenuated yellow fever vaccine strain. Receptor amplification or capture employed 5' RACE. Data came from an Illumina HiSeq 2500. Clones were called with MiXCR by TCRdb after fastp trimmed the public reads at Q25, and only in-frame beta chains were retained. Every distinct CDR3 protein forms one entry, paired with its most common genes and DNA. The sample profile shows about 500,000 distinct CDR3 sequences; roughly a sixth of them were found once. The top ten clonotypes cover roughly 17% of the sample. The starting material was PBMCs, obtained about 5 days after the first yellow fever vaccination. These receptors originate from a man aged 18 to 29 who received the YFV17D yellow fever vaccine.

V and J are TRBV5-1 and TRBJ2-3; D might be TRBD1 or TRBD2, each matching 6 bases. The length of the CDR3 is 15 residues. CDR1 and CDR2 from the germline V gene are SGHRS and YFSETQ. V was shortened by 4 bases and J by 6 bases, with 18 bases between the two germline ends. This chain's CDR3 is CASSPGAARRDTQYF. The CDR3 region has the DNA TGCGCCAGCAGCCCGGGGGCAGCGAGAAGGGATACGCAGTATTTT.

This clonotype has only a few counts. The chain has TRBV5-6 and TRBJ1-5; 8 nucleotides agree with TRBD1. The CDR3 covers 14 residues. Germline trimming cut 3 bases from V and 5 bases from J; bases unmatched to any gene: 4. Germline values: CDR1 SGHDT, CDR2 YYEEEE. The CDR3 is CASSSWTGYQPQHF. For the CDR3, the DNA is TGTGCCAGCAGCTCGTGGACAGGGTATCAGCCCCAGCATTTT.

This clonotype was seen only a few times. The chain employs TRBV18 and TRBJ1-1; no firm D call. The CDR3 sequence is 13 residues long. Germline values: CDR1 KGHSH, CDR2 LQKENI. Trimming took off 1 base at V and 3 bases at J, with 6 bases between the two ends. For the CDR3, the DNA is TGTGCCAGCTCACCACAGGAGTACACTGAAGCTTTCTTT. Translated: CASSPQEYTEAFF.

In this sample, this clonotype turned up a few times. The chain couples TRBV7-9 to TRBJ2-5; no firm D call. Germline V gene data show CDR1 as SEHNR and CDR2 as FQNEAQ (reference sequence). V lost 5 bases and J 0 bases, leaving 7 bases between the germline ends. The CDR3 runs to 13 residues. The chain's CDR3 is CASSPRHQETQYF. DNA of the CDR3: TGTGCCAGCAGCCCCCGCCACCAAGAGACCCAGTACTTC.

This rearrangement joins TRBV28 to TRBJ2-3; 7 bases are shared with TRBD1. Germline CDR1 reads MDHEN; CDR2 reads SYDVKM. Germline trimming cut 4 bases from V and 3 bases from J; bases unmatched to any gene: 4. The CDR3 totals 14 residues. CDR3 residues: CASSSGGRTDTQYF. The CDR3 DNA follows: TGTGCCAGCAGTTCAGGGGGACGGACAGATACGCAGTATTTT.

This clonotype was seen only once. The chain uses TRBV18 and TRBJ2-1, with TRBD2 matching 7 bases. This CDR3 spans 16 amino acids. The germline V gene has CDR1 KGHSH and CDR2 LQKENI. Trimming took 3 bases from V and 6 from J; bases not matched to a gene: 11. This chain's CDR3 is CASSPPAGSWGNEQFF. Written as DNA, the CDR3 is TGTGCCAGCTCACCCCCAGCGGGGTCGTGGGGCAATGAGCAGTTCTTC.

This clonotype has more than one count but fewer than ten. The chain carries TRBV5-6 and TRBJ2-5, with a weak D call TRBD2 (5 bases). Germline-derived CDR1 and CDR2 are SGHDT and YYEEEE. The CDR3 runs 13 residues. V was shortened by 4 bases and J by 4 bases, with 11 bases between the two germline ends. CDR3 nucleotide sequence: TGTGCCAGCAGCAGAGTGGGGAGAGAGACCCAGTACTTC. Translation gives CASSRVGRETQYF.

This clonotype was seen a handful of times. The CDR3 is CASSPPGTVGANVLTF. The CDR3 coding sequence is TGTGCCAGCAGCCCCCCCGGGACAGTCGGGGCCAACGTCCTGACTTTC. The chain is built from TRBV9 and TRBJ2-6; 7 bases line up with TRBD1. V was pared by 4 bases and J by 4 bases, with 8 bases of the junction left unmatched. The CDR3 extends over 16 amino acids. Germline V lookup: CDR1 SGDLS, CDR2 YYNGEE.

The chain has TRBV29-1 and TRBJ1-1, with TRBD1 matching 8 bases. CDR1 is SQVTM and CDR2 is ANQGSEA in the germline V gene. V shed 6 bases and J 5 bases; nucleotides not matched to a gene: 8. The CDR3 loop spans 13 amino acids. The CDR3 reads CSVEGQEGTEAFF. The CDR3 DNA reads TGCAGCGTGGAGGGACAGGAGGGAACTGAAGCTTTCTTT.

This sequence joins TRBV3-1 and TRBJ1-5, with D unresolved. The CDR3 extends over 11 amino acids. The V gene's germline CDR1 is LGHDT and CDR2 YNNKEL (reference sequence). V dropped 6 bases and J dropped 7 bases, with 7 bases sitting between them. As DNA, the CDR3 is TGTGCCAGCAGGGTACACCAGCCCCAGCATTTT. It encodes CASRVHQPQHF.

This clonotype appeared many times. The chain has TRBV5-4 and TRBJ2-1; D gene uncertain. CDR3 length: 12 amino acids. V gave up 0 bases and J gave up 10 bases, with 8 bases separating them. CDR1 is SGHNT and CDR2 is YYREEE in the germline V gene (reference sequence). DNA of the CDR3: TGTGCCAGCAGCTTGGGGGTGGTCGAGCAGTTCTTC. Translating gives CASSLGVVEQFF.

V is TRBV15 and J is TRBJ2-3; tentative D call: TRBD2 (5 bases). Deletions cut 5 bases from V and 4 bases from J, with 19 bases between. The CDR3 sequence is 16 residues long. The V gene's germline CDR1 is LNHNV and CDR2 YYDKDF (reference sequence). CDR3 region: CATSVYRDLPSDTQYF. CDR3 coding DNA: TGTGCCACCAGCGTATACCGGGATCTACCCTCAGATACGCAGTATTTT.

The CDR3 loop reads CASSEGRRGHEQYF. CDR3 DNA: TGTGCCAGCAGTGAAGGGAGAAGGGGACACGAGCAGTACTTC. The chain has TRBV6-1 and TRBJ2-7; D possibly matches TRBD1 or TRBD2 (5 bases each). Trimming cost V 1 base and J 5 bases, with 12 bases left between them. Germline V gives CDR1 MNHNS, CDR2 SASEGT. The CDR3 is 14 amino acids.

This clonotype was recorded a few times. V gene TRBV30 combines with J gene TRBJ1-1; D is unclear. The V and J ends lost 0 bases and 6 bases respectively, with 8 bases between them. There are 12 residues in the CDR3. Germline V gene data show CDR1 as GTSNPN and CDR2 as SVGIG (reference sequence). The CDR3 DNA is TGTGCCTGGAGTGTAAACTCTCCTGAAGCTTTCTTT. This translates into CAWSVNSPEAFF.

This clonotype has a handful of counts. The CDR3 is CASSEDRGLGEQYV. Written as DNA, the CDR3 is TGTGCCAGCAGTGAAGACAGGGGGCTGGGCGAGCAGTACGTC. The rearrangement links TRBV6-1 to TRBJ2-7; 9 nucleotides agree with TRBD1. The V gene end was trimmed by 1 base and the J gene end by 6 bases; junction bases not matched to a gene: 4. Germline V gene lookup returns CDR1 MNHNS and CDR2 SASEGT. The CDR3 runs to 14 residues.

V gene TRBV7-2 combines with J gene TRBJ2-1; D may correspond to TRBD1 or TRBD2 (6 bases each). This CDR3 has 15 amino acids. Trimming shortened V by 5 bases and J by 4 bases, and 15 bases separated the two germline ends. The germline gives CDR1 SGHTA, CDR2 FQGNSA. The CDR3 protein is CASSQSQGRYNEQFF. CDR3 sequence (DNA): TGTGCCAGCAGCCAGTCGCAGGGGAGGTACAATGAGCAGTTCTTC.

The genes are TRBV20-1 and TRBJ2-1; D unclear. The V and J ends lost 1 base and 0 bases respectively, with 10 bases between them. Per the germline V gene, CDR1 is DFQATT and CDR2 is SNEGSKA (reference sequence). This CDR3 is built from 15 residues. In nucleotides, the CDR3 is TGCAGTGCTAGAGTCGTCTCCTACTCCTACAATGAGCAGTTCTTC. It encodes CSARVVSYSYNEQFF.

This clonotype was counted only a few times. The V and J genes are TRBV27 and TRBJ2-1, with 7 positions matching TRBD1. The germline CDR1 and CDR2 sequences are MNHEY and SMNVEV (reference sequence). J gave up 0 bases and V 8 bases, and 7 bases lay outside the gene matches. The CDR3 covers 15 residues. The CDR3 spells CASLDRRGSYNEQFF. In DNA, the CDR3 is TGTGCCAGCTTGGACAGGCGCGGCTCCTACAATGAGCAGTTCTTC.

V and J are TRBV2 and TRBJ2-1, with a weak D call TRBD1 (6 bases). The CDR3 loop spans 13 amino acids. Germline values: CDR1 SNHLY, CDR2 FYNNEI. Trimming took off 7 bases at V and 4 bases at J, with 11 bases between the two ends. DNA of the CDR3: TGTGCCAGCACCAGGGGCTTATACAATGAGCAGTTCTTC. The encoded protein is CASTRGLYNEQFF.

This chain uses TRBV6-5 with TRBJ2-7; 7 nucleotides align to TRBD2. With V trimmed by 1 base and J by 6 bases, 9 bases remained unmatched. The CDR3 loop spans 15 amino acids. Germline CDR1 reads MNHEY; CDR2 reads SVGAGI. The CDR3 DNA reads as TGTGCCAGCAGTTACTGGGGGAGGGGCCAGGGCGAGCAGTACTTC. Its protein product is CASSYWGRGQGEQYF.

The J gene is TRBJ2-7, the V gene TRBV6-2 or TRBV6-3; weak D call: TRBD1 (6 bases). CDR3 length: 13 residues. Germline V lookup: CDR1 MNHEY, CDR2 SVGEGT. V lost 6 bases to trimming and J lost 7 bases, with 16 bases between them. CDR3 protein: CASRLRTEREQYV. The CDR3 DNA follows: TGTGCCAGCAGACTTAGGACAGAAAGAGAGCAGTACGTC.

This clonotype was seen ten or more times. This chain links TRBV19 with TRBJ2-3, with 9 bases fitting TRBD1. CDR3 length: 14 residues. Germline trimming cut 9 bases from V and 6 bases from J; bases unmatched to any gene: 10. Germline CDR1 reads LNHDA; CDR2 reads SQIVND (reference sequence). CDR3 amino acids: CASSTTGGTDTQYF. The CDR3, as DNA: TGTGCCAGCAGCACGACAGGGGGGACGGATACGCAGTATTTT.

This clonotype was seen just once. This chain joins TRBV7-2 and TRBJ2-7; the D gene is possibly TRBD2 (5 bases). In germline, CDR1 is SGHTA, CDR2 FQGNSA. Trimming stripped 5 bases from V and 0 bases from J, with 14 bases between. The CDR3 spans 15 residues. The CDR3 protein is CASSQRTGSSYEQYV. Written as DNA, the CDR3 is TGTGCCAGCAGCCAGAGGACGGGAAGCTCCTACGAGCAGTACGTC.

The chain combines TRBV4-3 with TRBJ1-3; 7 nucleotides line up with TRBD1. Per the germline V gene, CDR1 is LGHNA and CDR2 is YSLEER. This CDR3 region has 17 residues. Germline trimming cut 2 bases from V and 0 bases from J; bases unmatched to any gene: 7. The CDR3 here is CASSQLRQGGSGNTIYF. For the CDR3, the DNA is TGCGCCAGCAGCCAACTTCGACAGGGAGGCTCTGGAAACACCATATATTTT.

This chain joins TRBV28 and TRBJ2-7; 8 positions match TRBD2. CDR1 is MDHEN and CDR2 is SYDVKM in the germline V gene. The ends lost 6 bases at V and 0 bases at J; junction bases unmatched: 7. This CDR3 has 15 amino acids. CDR3 region: CASSPGSGGSYEQYV. DNA for the CDR3: TGTGCCAGCAGCCCCGGGAGCGGGGGCTCCTACGAGCAGTACGTC.

CDR3: CASSLAGPRGETQYF. Written as DNA, the CDR3 is TGTGCCAGCAGCTTGGCCGGGCCTAGGGGAGAGACCCAGTACTTC. This chain uses TRBV7-2 with TRBJ2-5, with D perhaps TRBD1 (5 bases). Between the trimmed V and J ends, which lost 3 bases and 4 bases, there was a span of 15 bases. Germline CDR1 reads SGHTA; CDR2 reads FQGNSA. The CDR3 extends over 15 amino acids.

CDR3 sequence (DNA): TGTGCCAGCCGAGTAATAGCCAAAAACATTCAGTACTTC. Encoded protein: CASRVIAKNIQYF. The V gene is TRBV7-9, the J gene TRBJ2-4; D not resolved. V lost 8 bases and J 0 bases, leaving 8 bases between the germline ends. The CDR3 has 13 amino acids. Germline lookup yields CDR1 SEHNR and CDR2 FQNEAQ (reference sequence).

Only a few counts were recorded for this clonotype. This rearrangement joins TRBV6-5 to TRBJ2-7, with D perhaps given as TRBD1 or TRBD2 (6 bases each). CDR1 is MNHEY and CDR2 is SVGAGI in the germline V gene. The CDR3 loop spans 16 amino acids. V shed 0 bases and J shed 1 base, with 13 bases lying between them. The CDR3 DNA sequence: TGTGCCAGCAGTTACTCTCTACAGGGAGGATCCTACGAGCAGTACTTC. Translated: CASSYSLQGGSYEQYF.

The V and J genes are TRBV3-1 and TRBJ1-3, with D possibly being TRBD1 (6 bases). V was shortened by 8 bases and J by 3 bases, with 8 bases between the two germline ends. The CDR3 spans 12 residues. Germline V gives CDR1 LGHDT, CDR2 YNNKEL (reference sequence). CDR3 coding DNA: TGTGCCAGCGGAGGGGGTGGAAACACCATATATTTT. It translates to CASGGGGNTIYF.

This clonotype has more than one count but fewer than ten. V gene TRBV6-2 or TRBV6-3 combines with J gene TRBJ2-3; D call uncertain. The ends were cut back, 5 bases at V and 1 base at J, with 13 bases in the middle. Germline V gives CDR1 MNHEY, CDR2 SVGEGT. The CDR3 sequence is 15 residues long. Here the CDR3 reads CASSQHLPRTDTQYF. CDR3 coding DNA: TGTGCCAGCAGTCAGCATCTTCCCCGCACAGATACGCAGTATTTT.